This record concerns one T cell receptor beta chain sequence. This CDR3 is also generated by other DNA sequences in the sample. Per the study methods: Reference gene primer amplification gave nucleated cell count estimates. Sequenced by immunoSEQ multiplex PCR; TCRdb stores in-frame clones only, minus some. V, J and clone size were drawn from that table, and D and trimming were deduced from the DNA. The sample holds some 370,000 clones; approximately 88% are singletons and the top ten take over 1%. The data are from a study of blood T cell repertoires in COVID-19. Study overall: Sources were T cells, B-cell-depleted T cells, or PBMCs; the material itself was cDNA or gDNA.

The V end was cut by 6 bases, the J end by 0 bases, with 6 bases between. The CDR3 has 12 residues. Sequencing used peripheral blood. This receptor was identified in a man aged 40-50 years with acute or convalescent COVID-19. The chain couples TRBV12-3 or TRBV12-4 to TRBJ2-7; maybe TRBD1 (5 bases). CDR3 sequence: CASRQDSYEQYF. The CDR3 region has the DNA TGTGCCAGCAGACAGGACTCCTACGAGCAGTACTTC.